Sequencing of this T cell receptor (beta chain) was carried out in a study of blood T cell repertoires in COVID-19. Study information: Whether acute or convalescent, the COVID-19 samples came from the United States, Italy and Spain. The analysed material was cDNA or gDNA that came from T cells, B-cell-depleted T cells, or PBMCs.

The CDR3 spans 16 residues. The V gene's germline CDR1 is LGHNA and CDR2 YNFKEQ. After removal of 0 bases from V and 2 bases from J, the junction contained 2 bases not matched to a gene. Using immunoSEQ multiplex PCR, the repertoire was profiled, and TCRdb retains in-frame clones only, with some absent. The sample includes over 250,000 clones, 89% seen only once; the top ten take approximately 2%. The chain recombines TRBV4-2 with TRBJ2-5; the match to TRBD2 covers 11 bases. The source material was peripheral blood. The receptor was derived from a man in his forties or fifties with acute or convalescent COVID-19. The CDR3 DNA sequence: TGTGCCAGCAGCCAAGATCTAGCGGGGGGACAAGAGACCCAGTACTTC. Translation gives CASSQDLAGGQETQYF.